This is a list of T cell receptor beta chains from one sample in a study of OX40 agonist ivuxolimab in advanced cancers. The method was immunoSEQ multiplex PCR; TCRdb's version includes in-frame clones alone and lacks a portion of them. This sample yields some 65,000 clones, of which 80% to 90% are seen a single time; 0.3% to 0.4% belongs to the top ten. The sequencing here drew on CD4+ or CD8+ T cells sorted from blood, taken in a trial of the OX40 agonist ivuxolimab. The source is an adult with an advanced solid tumor such as melanoma, head and neck, liver or kidney cancer. CDR3s include the opening cysteine and the closing phenylalanine or tryptophan. A D gene is named only where the DNA matches it firmly. Clone size, where shown, is once, few, many, or a class for clones that have expanded.

v_gene	abundance	len	j_gene	d_gene	CDR3nt	CDR3aa
TRBV5-8	few	17	TRBJ1-6	.	TGTGCCAGCAGCTTGGTTCTGTTAAGCTCCTATAATTCACCCCTCCACTTT	CASSLVLLSSYNSPLHF
TRBV6-6	.	13	TRBJ2-3	.	TGTGCCAGCAGTTATGGCAGCACAGATACGCAGTATTTT	CASSYGSTDTQYF
TRBV6-5	.	15	TRBJ2-3	TRBD2	TGTGCCAGCAGGTCTAGCGGGGGCGGGGGAGATACGCAGTATTTT	CASRSSGGGGDTQYF
TRBV27	.	13	TRBJ2-5	.	TGTGCCAGCAGTTTAGGGGCCTCAACCATACAGTACTTC	CASSLGASTIQYF
TRBV6-1	few	15	TRBJ1-1	.	TGTGCCAGCAGTCGGAGGGGGGCGATGAACACTGAAGCTTTCTTT	CASSRRGAMNTEAFF
TRBV6-5	.	12	TRBJ1-2	.	TGTGCCAGCACTCCCGGGGGGTATGGCTACACCTTC	CASTPGGYGYTF
TRBV25-1	.	15	TRBJ2-2	TRBD2	TGTGCCAGCAGTGCGGCTAGCGGACCCACCGGGGAGCTGTTTTTT	CASSAASGPTGELFF
TRBV5-4	.	17	TRBJ2-4	TRBD2	TGTGCCAGCAGCTCAGGTCTAGCGGGGGGGCTCCAAAACATTCAGTACTTC	CASSSGLAGGLQNIQYF
TRBV5-4	once	13	TRBJ2-7	TRBD1	TGTGCCAGCAGCTTTATGACAGGGCGCGAGCAGTACTTC	CASSFMTGREQYF
TRBV4-2	.	14	TRBJ1-4	.	TGTGCCAGCAGCCAAGATACGGCCACCAAGAAACTGTTTTTT	CASSQDTATKKLFF
TRBV6-5	.	13	TRBJ1-3	.	TGTGCCAGCAGACAGGGTTCTGGAAACACCATATATTTT	CASRQGSGNTIYF
TRBV9	.	12	TRBJ1-6	.	TGTGCCAGCAGCGCCTCAGGTTCACCCCTCCACTTT	CASSASGSPLHF
TRBV7-9	once	15	TRBJ2-1	.	TGTGCCAGCATCCCGCCCGGGATCTCCTACAATGAGCAGTTCTTC	CASIPPGISYNEQFF
TRBV6-1	.	18	TRBJ2-3	TRBD1	TGTGCCAGCAGTGCAGGACAGGGTTCGGGTTTGAGCACAGATACGCAGTATTTT	CASSAGQGSGLSTDTQYF
TRBV11-3	once	16	TRBJ2-2	.	TGTGCCAGCAGCTCCCCGGCCGGGAGACCCACCGGGGAGCTGTTTTTT	CASSSPAGRPTGELFF
TRBV7-9	.	17	TRBJ2-5	.	TGTGCCAGCAGCTTAGGGGGTTCGAGTGGGGCACAAGAGACCCAGTACTTC	CASSLGGSSGAQETQYF
TRBV30	.	15	TRBJ1-6	TRBD1	TGTGCCTGGAGTCTCCTGGACAGGTTTGATTCACCCCTCCACTTT	CAWSLLDRFDSPLHF
TRBV11-2	.	14	TRBJ1-3	TRBD1	TGTGCCAGCAGTACCGACAGGGGGAGAAACACCATATATTTT	CASSTDRGRNTIYF